The 9 T cell receptor beta chains given below trace back to one sample, sequenced in a study of shared clonotypes between healthy human individuals. Profiling relied on immunoSEQ multiplex PCR, and the TCRdb table lists in-frame clones only, not all of them. The sample has over a million clones, roughly 96% seen once. Specimen: naive CD4+ T cells sorted from blood. Noted subset: CD45RA+ positively selected. Source of these receptors: a man aged 25-45 years in good health.

The J gene is TRBJ2-5, the V gene TRBV18; D is possibly TRBD1 or TRBD2 (6 bases each). The CDR3 loop spans 17 amino acids. V was trimmed by 1 base and J by 4 bases, leaving 19 bases between them. Germline V gene data show CDR1 as KGHSH and CDR2 as LQKENI. The CDR3 sequence: CASSPRRLGGARETQYF. The CDR3 DNA reads TGTGCCAGCTCACCACGTCGGTTGGGGGGCGCGAGAGAGACCCAGTACTTC.

The V call is TRBV7-2, the J call TRBJ2-1, with 7 bases that match TRBD2. Trimming took 4 bases from V and 4 from J; bases not matched to a gene: 7. Per the germline V gene, CDR1 is SGHTA and CDR2 is FQGNSA. The CDR3 contains 15 residues. CDR3 DNA: TGTGCCAGCAGCTGGGGACTACTCGCTTACAATGAGCAGTTCTTC. Protein: CASSWGLLAYNEQFF.

V is TRBV6-6 and J is TRBJ2-7; the D gene is possibly TRBD2 (6 bases). Germline V gives CDR1 MNHNY, CDR2 SVGAGI (reference sequence). The CDR3 covers 15 residues. V was cut by 2 bases and J by 2 bases, with 13 bases left in between. This CDR3 reads CASSYGAAGTYEQYF. As DNA, the CDR3 is TGTGCCAGCAGTTACGGTGCCGCGGGGACCTACGAGCAGTACTTC.

The rearrangement links TRBV2 to TRBJ1-5; 7 bases match TRBD1. Germline trimming cut 7 bases from V and 6 bases from J; bases unmatched to any gene: 6. Germline V gene sequence: CDR1 SNHLY, CDR2 FYNNEI. CDR3 length: 13 residues. The CDR3 loop is CASTGTVAQPQHF. The CDR3, as DNA: TGTGCCAGCACCGGGACAGTCGCTCAGCCCCAGCATTTT.

The chain employs TRBV7-8 and TRBJ2-2; 8 bases align to TRBD2. CDR3 length: 15 amino acids. The J segment lost 4 bases and the V segment lost 7 bases, leaving 8 bases of the junction unmatched. The V gene's germline CDR1 is SGHVS and CDR2 FQNEAQ. CDR3 sequence: CASTSGRATTGELFF. The CDR3 DNA is TGTGCCAGCACCTCCGGGAGGGCCACCACCGGGGAGCTGTTTTTT.

Points on this clone: This specimen includes other DNA sequences encoding the same CDR3. The chain has TRBV7-6 and TRBJ2-5; TRBD1 matches 10 bases. Germline V gives CDR1 SGHVS, CDR2 FNYEAQ. The CDR3 covers 14 residues. V trimming: 5 bases; J trimming: 3 bases; junction bases outside the gene matches: 3. The CDR3 DNA sequence: TGTGCCAGCAGCCCCGGGACAGGGGAAGAGACCCAGTACTTC. This codes for CASSPGTGEETQYF.

The chain joins TRBV19 to TRBJ2-5, with D perhaps TRBD2 (6 bases). The CDR3 runs 15 residues. Germline loops: CDR1 LNHDA, CDR2 SQIVND (reference sequence). The V end was cut by 9 bases, the J end by 1 base, with 18 bases between. The CDR3 DNA reads as TGTGCCAGCAATAGTGCGGGACGAAGCCAAGAGACCCAGTACTTC. Its translation is CASNSAGRSQETQYF.

The chain recombines TRBV2 with TRBJ2-7; D is tentatively TRBD1 or TRBD2 (5 bases each). The CDR3 is 14 residues long. The V gene's germline CDR1 is SNHLY and CDR2 FYNNEI. V was trimmed by 6 bases and J by 2 bases, leaving 14 bases between them. The CDR3 sequence: CASRYRDVAYEQYF. The CDR3 DNA is TGTGCCAGCAGGTACCGGGACGTAGCCTACGAGCAGTACTTC.

On this clone itself: Other DNA sequences in the same sample also yield this CDR3. The chain joins TRBV10-3 to TRBJ2-3; no reliable D call. V dropped 6 bases and J dropped 3 bases, with 4 bases sitting between them. CDR3 length: 11 residues. Germline loops: CDR1 ENHRY, CDR2 SYGVKD. The CDR3 nucleotides are TGTGCCATCAGCAAGACAGATACGCAGTATTTT. This sequence encodes CAISKTDTQYF.